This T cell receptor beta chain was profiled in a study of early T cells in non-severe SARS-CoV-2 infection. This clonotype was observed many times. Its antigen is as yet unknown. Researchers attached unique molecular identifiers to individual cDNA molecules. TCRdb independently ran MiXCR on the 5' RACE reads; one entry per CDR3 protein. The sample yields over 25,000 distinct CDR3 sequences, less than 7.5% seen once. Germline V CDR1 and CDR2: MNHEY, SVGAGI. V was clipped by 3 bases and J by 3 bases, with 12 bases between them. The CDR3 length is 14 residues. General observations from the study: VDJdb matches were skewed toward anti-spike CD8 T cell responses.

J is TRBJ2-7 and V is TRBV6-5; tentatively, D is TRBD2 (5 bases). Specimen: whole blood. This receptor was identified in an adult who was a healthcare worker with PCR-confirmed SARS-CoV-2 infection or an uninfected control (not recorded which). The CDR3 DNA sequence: TGTGCCAGCAGTTATTATGCGGGCGGCTACGAGCAGTACTTC. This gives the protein CASSYYAGGYEQYF.